The 3 T cell receptor beta chains given below trace back to one sample, sequenced in a study of blood T cell repertoires in COVID-19. TCRdb's table, derived via immunoSEQ multiplex PCR, lists solely in-frame clones and lacks some. The repertoire holds over 100,000 clones, with about nine tenths as singletons. Sequencing was carried out using peripheral blood. The source of these receptors is a woman aged 50 to 65 with COVID-19, enrolled during active disease.

The V and J genes are TRBV27 and TRBJ1-2; D may be TRBD1 (5 bases). Germline V lookup: CDR1 MNHEY, CDR2 SMNVEV (reference sequence). V was shortened by 2 bases and J by 6 bases, with 19 bases between the two germline ends. This CDR3 is built from 16 residues. CDR3 bases: TGTGCCAGCAGTTTAGGGGCCCCAGGGCATGGGGATGGCTACACCTTC. Its protein product is CASSLGAPGHGDGYTF.

The rearrangement uses TRBV28 and TRBJ1-2, with D hard to call. This CDR3 is built from 13 residues. The V gene's germline CDR1 is MDHEN and CDR2 SYDVKM. With 3 bases removed from V and 6 bases from J, the gap between germline ends came to 11 bases. CDR3 amino acids: CASSLLRYNGYTF. CDR3 DNA: TGTGCCAGCAGTTTGTTGAGATATAATGGCTACACCTTC.

This chain joins TRBV4-3 and TRBJ1-1; D unclear. CDR1 LGHNA and CDR2 YSLEER come from the germline V gene. V dropped 3 bases and J dropped 1 base, with 6 bases sitting between them. The CDR3 contains 13 residues. Written as DNA, the CDR3 is TGCGCCAGCAGCCAGGCTCCGAACACTGAAGCTTTCTTT. Amino acid sequence: CASSQAPNTEAFF.